This TCR beta chain was recorded in a study of CD8 T cells in ankylosing spondylitis. Study results and limitations: Blood from ankylosing spondylitis patients appeared to carry a characteristic roughly 8-variant TCR beta motif. Clones linked to disease were reported to show significant enrichment in matched ankylosing spondylitis synovial fluid.

Deletions cut 0 bases from V and 5 bases from J, with 11 bases between. There are 15 residues in the CDR3. Per germline, CDR1 MGHRA and CDR2 YSYEKL. This clonotype has only a few counts. Its target is not known. With molecular barcodes, quantitative 5'-RACE was used to make the TCR beta libraries. TCRdb itself ran the 5' RACE reads through MiXCR, one entry per CDR3 protein. The profile shows a few hundred thousand distinct CDR3 sequences, approximately 20% of them singletons. The receptor's source is a male donor with ankylosing spondylitis. This chain links TRBV4-1 with TRBJ1-5; a weak D match, TRBD1 (5 bases). Input material: blood, either unsorted or a sorted T cell fraction (not recorded which). CDR3 loop: CASSQELTGHQPQHF. The CDR3 DNA follows: TGCGCCAGCAGCCAAGAGCTGACGGGACATCAGCCCCAGCATTTT.